The rows below give T cell receptor beta chains drawn from one sample of a study of T cells in Graves' hyperthyroidism and ophthalmopathy. TCRdb re-called the multiplex PCR reads through MiXCR, storing one row per CDR3 protein. This sample yields 400,000 or so distinct CDR3 sequences, of which about 14% are seen a single time; about 18% belongs to the top ten. Sequenced: blood. Receptor source: a woman aged 25 to 39 with Graves' ophthalmopathy. CDR3s leave out the opening cysteine and the closing phenylalanine or tryptophan.

V gene,J gene,CDR3 protein
TRBV10-3,TRBJ2-2,AIRRTSDAGELF
TRBV9,TRBJ2-5,ASSTGIFQETQY
TRBV28,TRBJ1-2,ASSQVDLGGYT
TRBV30,TRBJ1-2,AWSPRRDYGYT
TRBV7-9,TRBJ2-1,ASSSAGKAEQF
TRBV11-2,TRBJ2-6,ASSLAGGPGANVLT
TRBV20-1,TRBJ1-1,SASGGGPENTEAF
TRBV2,TRBJ2-1,ASSQGGLYNEQF
TRBV12-3/TRBV12-4,TRBJ2-3,ASSYPTGGLTDTQY
TRBV20-1,TRBJ1-4,SAFNGVTEKLF
TRBV6-1,TRBJ2-2,ASRFSATGELF
TRBV12-3/TRBV12-4,TRBJ1-2,ASSLEDRTYGYT
TRBV5-6,TRBJ2-7,AGSLVGGTYEQY
TRBV12-3/TRBV12-4,TRBJ1-1,ASIPEGGGLVTEAF
TRBV30,TRBJ1-1,AWSVILRGSENTEAF
TRBV7-8,TRBJ2-1,ASSFMGFDNEQF
TRBV7-9,TRBJ2-1,ASTTSGEQF
TRBV14,TRBJ1-2,ASSRGLTRTNYGYT
TRBV3-1,TRBJ1-1,ASSQDLAGLRSF
TRBV12-3/TRBV12-4,TRBJ2-5,ASSMRTGGIGGRETQY
TRBV20-1,TRBJ1-3,SARLGQIHQSGNTIY
TRBV2,TRBJ1-2,AMNRGNGYT
TRBV9,TRBJ2-7,AYPRRKYEQY
TRBV6-5,TRBJ2-1,ASSYSRRDNEQF
TRBV6-1,TRBJ2-7,ASSPGQGFHEQY
TRBV11-2,TRBJ2-5,ASSLGGQSMETQY
TRBV18,TRBJ1-5,ASSPSMAGQPQH
TRBV7-2,TRBJ1-2,ASSLMWGAFTNYGYT
TRBV10-2,TRBJ2-7,ASGITGADIHEQY
TRBV6-1,TRBJ1-5,ASRPGTGYSNQPQH
TRBV3-1,TRBJ2-7,ASSQVWAEQY
TRBV20-1,TRBJ1-1,SARLAQRGLTSTEAF
TRBV2,TRBJ1-2,ASSTFFGGGVGYT
TRBV6-1,TRBJ1-5,ASKTDRGGGQPQH
TRBV6-1,TRBJ2-1,ASARPGQGYNEQF
TRBV12-3/TRBV12-4,TRBJ2-3,ASSLEASGVGDTQY
TRBV5-4,TRBJ2-1,ASSFTTSGKDEQF
TRBV28,TRBJ2-7,ASSSHGTGAYEQY
TRBV2,TRBJ1-2,TSSETGTDYGYT
TRBV20-1,TRBJ1-4,SAREGEKLF
TRBV10-3,TRBJ2-1,AIRGDRFSNNEQF
TRBV29-1,TRBJ2-5,SVRQGAGETQY
TRBV20-1,TRBJ1-5,SARGPEDQPQH